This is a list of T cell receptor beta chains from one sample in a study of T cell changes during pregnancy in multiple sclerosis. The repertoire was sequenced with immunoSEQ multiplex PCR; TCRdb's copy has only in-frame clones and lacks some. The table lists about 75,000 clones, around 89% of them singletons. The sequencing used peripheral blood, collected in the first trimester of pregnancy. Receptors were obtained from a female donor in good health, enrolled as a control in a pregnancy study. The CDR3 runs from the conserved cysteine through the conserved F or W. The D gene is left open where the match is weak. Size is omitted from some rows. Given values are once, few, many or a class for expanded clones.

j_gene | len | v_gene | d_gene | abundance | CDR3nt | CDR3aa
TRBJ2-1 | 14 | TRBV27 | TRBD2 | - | TGTGCCAGCAGTTTTCTAGCGGGAGGGAATGAGCAGTTCTTC | CASSFLAGGNEQFF
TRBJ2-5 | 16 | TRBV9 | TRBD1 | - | TGTGCCAGCAGCGAGAGGGAGGGGGGACAGGGAAGAACCCAGTACTTC | CASSEREGGQGRTQYF
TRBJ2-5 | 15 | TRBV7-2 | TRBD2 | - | TGTGCCAGCAGCTTACTGGGACTAGGGGCCAAGACCCAGTACTTC | CASSLLGLGAKTQYF
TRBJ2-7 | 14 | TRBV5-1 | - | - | TGCGCCAGCAGCTTGCCGGACAGCCGCTACGAGCAGTACTTC | CASSLPDSRYEQYF
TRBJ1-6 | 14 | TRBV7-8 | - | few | TGTGCCAGCAGCTTCGACAGAGTTAATTCACCCCTCCACTTT | CASSFDRVNSPLHF
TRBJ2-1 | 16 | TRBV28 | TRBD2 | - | TGTGCCAGCAGCCTTCGGAGCGGGAGGTACTACAATGAGCAGTTCTTC | CASSLRSGRYYNEQFF
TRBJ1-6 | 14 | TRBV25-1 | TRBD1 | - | TGTGCCAGCAGTCAGACAGGGAAGGGTTCACCCCTCCACTTT | CASSQTGKGSPLHF
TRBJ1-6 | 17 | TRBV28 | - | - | TGTGCCAGCAGTTTGGGGGCAATACACTCCTATAATTCACCCCTCCACTTT | CASSLGAIHSYNSPLHF
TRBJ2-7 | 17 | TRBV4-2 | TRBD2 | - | TGTGCCAGCAGCCAGGCTCTTGGGACTAGCGGGAGGCACGAGCAGTACTTC | CASSQALGTSGRHEQYF
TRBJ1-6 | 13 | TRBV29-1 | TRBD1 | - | TGCAGCGGTGGACAGGGTGGAAATTCACCCCTCCACTTT | CSGGQGGNSPLHF
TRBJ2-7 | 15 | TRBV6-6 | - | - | TGTGCCAGCAACCCAAGACAGGCGTTTCCCTACGAGCAGTACTTC | CASNPRQAFPYEQYF
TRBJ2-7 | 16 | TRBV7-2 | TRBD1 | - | TGTGCCAGCAGCTTAGATTTCGGGACAGGGCCACACGAGCAGTACTTC | CASSLDFGTGPHEQYF
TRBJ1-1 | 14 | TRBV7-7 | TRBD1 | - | TGTGCCAGCAGCTTAGGGAGAGGGACAGGGCCAGTTATCTTT | CASSLGRGTGPVIF
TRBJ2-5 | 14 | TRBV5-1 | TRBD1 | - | TGCGCCAGCAGCCCCCCAGGGGGAGAAGAGACCCAGTACTTC | CASSPPGGEETQYF
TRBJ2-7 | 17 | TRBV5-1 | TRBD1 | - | TGCGCCAGCAGTACCGGGACAGGGGGCTTGGAGGCCTACGAGCAGTACTTC | CASSTGTGGLEAYEQYF
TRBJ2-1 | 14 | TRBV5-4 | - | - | TGTGCCAGCAGCTGGCCCCGACAGAGCAATGAGCAGTTCTTC | CASSWPRQSNEQFF
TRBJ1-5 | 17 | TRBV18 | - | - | TGTGCCAGCTCACCACGCCCGGGTATGAGGAGCAATCAGCCCCAGCATTTT | CASSPRPGMRSNQPQHF
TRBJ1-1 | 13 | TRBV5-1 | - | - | TGCGCCAGCAGCCTGGTAGGGGGGGATGAAGCTTTCTTT | CASSLVGGDEAFF
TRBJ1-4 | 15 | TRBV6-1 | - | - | TGTGCCAGCAGTGAAGCGGGGGCCTCTAATGAAAAACTGTTTTTT | CASSEAGASNEKLFF
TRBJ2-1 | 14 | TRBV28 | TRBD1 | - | TGTGCCAGCAACTCCCAGGGGGCCTACAATGAGCAGTTCTTC | CASNSQGAYNEQFF
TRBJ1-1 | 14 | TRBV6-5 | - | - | TGTGCCAGCAAGGAACAGGGTCGGACCACTGAAGCTTTCTTT | CASKEQGRTTEAFF
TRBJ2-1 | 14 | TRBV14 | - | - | TGTGCCAGCGGCAGATTAGCGGCATACAATGAGCAGTTCTTC | CASGRLAAYNEQFF
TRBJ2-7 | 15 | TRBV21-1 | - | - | TGTGCCAGCAGCACCCCTGGAGTAGTCTCCTACGAGCAGTACTTC | CASSTPGVVSYEQYF
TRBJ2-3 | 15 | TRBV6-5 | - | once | TGTGCCAGCAGTTACACCGACCGCAGCGGAGATACGCAGTATTTT | CASSYTDRSGDTQYF
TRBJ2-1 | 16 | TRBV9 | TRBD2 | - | TGTGCCAGCAGCGTAGGAGCTAGCGGGGGGGCCTCAGAGCAGTTCTTC | CASSVGASGGASEQFF
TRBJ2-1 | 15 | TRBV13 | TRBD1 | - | TGTGCCAGCAGCTTTGGGACAGGGGTGTGGAATGAGCAGTTCTTC | CASSFGTGVWNEQFF
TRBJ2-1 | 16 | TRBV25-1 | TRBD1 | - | TGTGCCAGCAGCCCCAGGGGGCGGGGCTCCTACAATGAGCAGTTCTTC | CASSPRGRGSYNEQFF
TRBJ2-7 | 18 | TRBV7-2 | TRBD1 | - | TGTGCCAGCAGCCCAAAAGGCGGACAGGGGGTTTTTCCCTTCGAGCAGTACTTC | CASSPKGGQGVFPFEQYF
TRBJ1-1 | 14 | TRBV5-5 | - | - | TGTGCCAGCAGCTTGAAACACGGGGGCACTGAAGCTTTCTTT | CASSLKHGGTEAFF
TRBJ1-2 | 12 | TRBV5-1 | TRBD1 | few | TGCGCCAGCAGCTTGGGGGACAGGGTCTACACCTTC | CASSLGDRVYTF
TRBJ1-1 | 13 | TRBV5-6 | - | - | TGTGCCAGCAGCTTGAGAAGAGGCACTGAAGCTTTCTTT | CASSLRRGTEAFF
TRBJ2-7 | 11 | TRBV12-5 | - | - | TGTGCTAGTGGCTCTTCCTACGAGCAGTACTTC | CASGSSYEQYF
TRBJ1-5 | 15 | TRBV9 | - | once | TGTGCCAGCAGCGTAGGCAGTTATAGCAATCAGCCCCAGCATTTT | CASSVGSYSNQPQHF
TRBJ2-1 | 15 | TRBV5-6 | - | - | TGTGCCAGCACCATCCTCCCCGCTGTCGGCAATGAGCAGTTCTTC | CASTILPAVGNEQFF
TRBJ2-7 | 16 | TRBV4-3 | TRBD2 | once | TGCGCCAGCAGCCAAGCCCTAGCGGGAGTAGGGGACGAGCAGTACTTC | CASSQALAGVGDEQYF
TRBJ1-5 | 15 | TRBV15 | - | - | TGTGCCACCCACCCGTCTCGACAGGGCAATCAGCCCCAGCATTTT | CATHPSRQGNQPQHF
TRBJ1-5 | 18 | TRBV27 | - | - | TGTGCCAGCAGTCCTCAGGTGGGGGCAGGGATAAGCAATCAGCCCCAGCATTTT | CASSPQVGAGISNQPQHF
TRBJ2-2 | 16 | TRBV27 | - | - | TGTGCCAGCAGTCTGTTGAGGGGAGGGAACACCGGGGAGCTGTTTTTT | CASSLLRGGNTGELFF
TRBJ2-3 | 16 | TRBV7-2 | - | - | TGTGCCAGCAGCATCAGGGTCTGGGAGGACGGAGATACGCAGTATTTT | CASSIRVWEDGDTQYF
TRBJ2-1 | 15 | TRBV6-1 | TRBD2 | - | TGTGCCAGCAGTGTTAGCGGGAGGGCTTACAATGAGCAGTTCTTC | CASSVSGRAYNEQFF
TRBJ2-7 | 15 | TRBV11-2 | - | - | TGTGCCAGCAGCTTTGACGGGAGTAGCCCCTACGAGCAGTACTTC | CASSFDGSSPYEQYF
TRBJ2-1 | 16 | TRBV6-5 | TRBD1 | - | TGTGCCAGCAGTTCACCCAGGGACAGTACCTACAATGAGCAGTTCTTC | CASSSPRDSTYNEQFF
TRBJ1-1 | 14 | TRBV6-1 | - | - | TGTGCCAGCCTTGGGAGGGAGGGAAAACCTGAAGCTTTCTTT | CASLGREGKPEAFF